This T cell receptor beta chain was identified during a study of T-cell memory formation after mild COVID-19. TCR alpha and TCR beta cDNA libraries with sample barcodes and UMIs came from 5'RACE using constant-segment primers. MiXCR was run by TCRdb on the 5' RACE reads, yielding one entry per CDR3 protein. The sample records roughly 130,000 distinct CDR3 sequences, 15% to 20% being singletons. Overall study results and limits: The CD4+ clones that contracted clustered mainly within CM and EM, and the CD8+ clones concentrated in EMRA. Day 37-peaking second-wave clones had unconfirmed SARS-CoV-2 specificity. Cross-reactive memory appears to have joined, as suggested by some responding clones showing up in pre-infection memory.

In regard to this clonotype: No antigen is known for it.

This CDR3 spans 14 amino acids. The germline CDR1 and CDR2 sequences are DFQATT and SNEGSKA (reference sequence). The germline V and J ends were trimmed by 4 bases and 0 bases, with 7 bases remaining between them. This clonotype was sampled from a young man who had mild COVID-19 (a few samples of this study predate the infection). Cell type and time point are not known. Source material: PBMCs or a T cell subset sorted from them (not recorded which). The J gene is TRBJ2-6, the V gene TRBV20-1; D remains ambiguous. CDR3 coding DNA: TGCAGTGCTATTTCCTTCTCTGGGGCCAACGTCCTGACTTTC. This gives the protein CSAISFSGANVLTF.